This is a list of T cell receptor beta chains from one sample in a study of OX40 agonist ivuxolimab in advanced cancers. The assay was immunoSEQ multiplex PCR, and TCRdb's table has in-frame clones only and misses some. The table lists roughly 70,000 clones, roughly 87% of them singletons. Source: CD4+ or CD8+ T cells sorted from blood, taken in a trial of the OX40 agonist ivuxolimab. The receptors derive from an adult with an advanced solid tumor such as melanoma, head and neck, liver or kidney cancer. Both conserved end residues are part of each CDR3.

V gene	J gene	CDR3 protein
TRBV6-4	TRBJ1-5	CASREFDGSNQPQHF
TRBV6-1	TRBJ2-1	CASSENPKFF
TRBV18	TRBJ1-2	CASSPPTGKGYTF
TRBV5-1	TRBJ1-4	CASSLGGTGNEKLFF
TRBV6-5	TRBJ2-5	CASRGLQETQYF
TRBV7-3	TRBJ1-1	CASSLQQNTEAFF
TRBV18	TRBJ2-5	CASSPPMSSETQYF
TRBV28	TRBJ1-1	CATNLERGTEAFF
TRBV18	TRBJ1-1	CASSQRMSQGRFSGFEAFF
TRBV7-9	TRBJ1-6	CASSLDASNSPLHF
TRBV18	TRBJ1-5	CASSPTGGEPQHF
TRBV27	TRBJ1-5	CASSVAARVGGNQPQHF
TRBV5-1	TRBJ1-5	CASSLGSGANNQPQHF
TRBV7-8	TRBJ1-3	CASSLGAQSPSGNTIYF
TRBV13	TRBJ2-2	CASGVGQGALRYTGELFF
TRBV18	TRBJ1-1	CASSPPPGANTEAFF
TRBV10-3	TRBJ2-3	CAISESVQSTTDTQYF
TRBV27	TRBJ1-1	CASKFGTSMNTEAFF
TRBV28	TRBJ1-4	CASSPRAAATNEKLFF
TRBV5-4	TRBJ2-3	CASSPGLALTDTQYF
TRBV9	TRBJ1-3	CASSARDIGSSTGNTIYF
TRBV11-2	TRBJ1-6	CASSIKRWDSPLHF
TRBV19	TRBJ2-1	CASSRSGSSGNEQFF
TRBV19	TRBJ2-7	CASRGDEQYF
TRBV6-6	TRBJ2-7	CASSIRDYEQYF
TRBV18	TRBJ2-3	CASSPQSLAGGADTQYF